This T cell receptor (beta chain) stems from a study of blood T cell repertoires in COVID-19. Trimming removed 5 bases at V and 4 bases at J, with 21 bases between. Germline lookup yields CDR1 SGHNT and CDR2 YENEEA. There are 17 residues in the CDR3. Here immunoSEQ multiplex PCR was the method, and the copy in TCRdb shows in-frame clones only, minus some. The data contain about 230,000 clones, 88% of them seen just once; the ten biggest clones take up approximately 2.5%. Material for sequencing was PBMCs or T cells enriched from blood (not recorded which). The V gene is TRBV11-3, the J gene TRBJ2-4; D gene unclear. This receptor was identified in a woman between 35 and 50 years old with acute COVID-19. In nucleotides, the CDR3 is TGTGCCAGCAGCCCAGCCCCCCTCTCGGGTGGAAAAAACATTCAGTACTTC. Translating gives CASSPAPLSGGKNIQYF.